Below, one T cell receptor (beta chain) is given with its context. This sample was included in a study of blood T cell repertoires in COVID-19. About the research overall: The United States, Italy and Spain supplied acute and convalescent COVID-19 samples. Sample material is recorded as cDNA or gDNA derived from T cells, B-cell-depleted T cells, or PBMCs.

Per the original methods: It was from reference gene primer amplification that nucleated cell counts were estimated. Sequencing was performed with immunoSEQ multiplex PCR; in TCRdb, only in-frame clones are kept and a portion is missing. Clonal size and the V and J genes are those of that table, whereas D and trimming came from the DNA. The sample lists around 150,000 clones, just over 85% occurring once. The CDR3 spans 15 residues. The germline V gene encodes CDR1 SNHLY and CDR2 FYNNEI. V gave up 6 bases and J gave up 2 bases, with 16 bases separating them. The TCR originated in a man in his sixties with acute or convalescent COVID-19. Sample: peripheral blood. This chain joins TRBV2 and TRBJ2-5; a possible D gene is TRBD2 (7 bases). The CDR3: CASRAPGRGQETQYF. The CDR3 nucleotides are TGTGCCAGCAGGGCTCCGGGGAGGGGGCAAGAGACCCAGTACTTC.